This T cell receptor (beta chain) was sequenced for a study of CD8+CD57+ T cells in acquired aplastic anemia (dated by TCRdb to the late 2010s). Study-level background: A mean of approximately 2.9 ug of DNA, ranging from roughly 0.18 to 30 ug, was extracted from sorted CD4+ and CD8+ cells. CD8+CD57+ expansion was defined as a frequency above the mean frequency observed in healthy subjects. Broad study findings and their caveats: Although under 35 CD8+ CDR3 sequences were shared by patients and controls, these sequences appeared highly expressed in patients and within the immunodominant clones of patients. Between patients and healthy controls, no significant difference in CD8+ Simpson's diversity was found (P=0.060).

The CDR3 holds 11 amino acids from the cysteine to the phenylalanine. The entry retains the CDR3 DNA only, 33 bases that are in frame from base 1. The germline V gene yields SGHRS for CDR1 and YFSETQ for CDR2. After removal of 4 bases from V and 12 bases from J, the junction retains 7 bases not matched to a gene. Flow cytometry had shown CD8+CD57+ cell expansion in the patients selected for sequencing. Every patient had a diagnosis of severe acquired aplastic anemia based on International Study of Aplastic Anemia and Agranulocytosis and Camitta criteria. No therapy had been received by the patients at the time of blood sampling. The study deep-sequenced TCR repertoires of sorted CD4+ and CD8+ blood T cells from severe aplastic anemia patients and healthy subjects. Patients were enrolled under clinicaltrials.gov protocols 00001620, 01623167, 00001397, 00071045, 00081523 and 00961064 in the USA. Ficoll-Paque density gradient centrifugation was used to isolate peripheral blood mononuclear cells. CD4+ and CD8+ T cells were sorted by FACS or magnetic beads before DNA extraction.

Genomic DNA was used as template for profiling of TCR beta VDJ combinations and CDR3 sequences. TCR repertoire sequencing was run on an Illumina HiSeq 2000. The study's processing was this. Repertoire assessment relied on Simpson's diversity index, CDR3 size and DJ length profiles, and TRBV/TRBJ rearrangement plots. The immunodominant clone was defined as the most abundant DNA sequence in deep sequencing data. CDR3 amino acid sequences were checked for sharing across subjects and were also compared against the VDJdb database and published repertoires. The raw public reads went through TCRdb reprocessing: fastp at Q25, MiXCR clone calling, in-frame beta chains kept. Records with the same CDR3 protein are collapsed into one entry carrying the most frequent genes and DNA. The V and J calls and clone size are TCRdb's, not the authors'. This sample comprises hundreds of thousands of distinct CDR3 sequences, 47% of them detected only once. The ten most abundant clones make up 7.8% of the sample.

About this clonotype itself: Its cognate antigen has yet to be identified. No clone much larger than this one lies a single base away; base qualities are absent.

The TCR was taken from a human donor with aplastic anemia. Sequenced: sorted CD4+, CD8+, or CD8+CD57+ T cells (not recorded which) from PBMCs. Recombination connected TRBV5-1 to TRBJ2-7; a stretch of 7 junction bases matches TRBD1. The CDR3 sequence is CASSADRVPYF. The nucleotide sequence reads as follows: TGCGCCAGCAGCGCTGACAGGGTGCCGTACTTC.